This TCR beta chain was sequenced in a study of patients and donors after allogeneic stem cell transplantation. The CDR3 length is 14 residues. Trimming pared 0 bases from V and 0 bases from J, leaving 6 bases between. Germline V CDR1 and CDR2: SGDLS, YYNGEE. In this sample, this clonotype turned up a few times. MiXCR, run by TCRdb on the RT-PCR reads, gives a single entry per CDR3 protein. Altogether 98,000 or so distinct CDR3 sequences are present, approximately 35% being singletons, with the ten largest covering more than 25%. J is TRBJ1-1 and V is TRBV9; D unclear. Sequencing was done on a sample of blood, either unsorted or a sorted T cell fraction (not recorded which). This clonotype originated in a human donor who was either an allogeneic HSCT recipient or a stem cell or donor lymphocyte infusion donor (not recorded which). It is not recorded whose cells these are; they may come from a transplant donor. The CDR3 protein is CASSVGQLNTEAFF. The CDR3 region has the DNA TGTGCCAGCAGCGTAGGGCAGCTGAACACTGAAGCTTTCTTT.